These T cell receptor beta chains were read from a single sample in a study of T cell responses to AZD1222 COVID-19 vaccine. Data came from immunoSEQ multiplex PCR; TCRdb stores just in-frame clones and leaves some out. The data contain 95,000 to 100,000 clones, about nine tenths of them singletons. This specimen consisted of peripheral blood, obtained on day 0 of AZD1222 vaccination. These receptors were obtained from an adult in good health. Each CDR3 is given with its conserved first and last residue. The D gene is left open where the match is weak. Size is omitted from some rows. Given values are once, few, many or a class for expanded clones.

j_call,d_call,v_call,clone_size,cdr3_length,cdr3_nt,cdr3_aa
TRBJ1-5,NA,TRBV6-2/TRBV6-3,NA,12,TGTGCCAGCAGCCCAAACCAGGTGCCCCAGCATTTT,CASSPNQVPQHF
TRBJ1-4,TRBD1,TRBV5-4,NA,17,TGTGCCAGTACAACTGTCAGACAGGGGAAAACTAATGAAAAACTGTTTTTT,CASTTVRQGKTNEKLFF
TRBJ2-6,NA,TRBV11-2,NA,16,TGTGCCAGCAGCTTAGATGGGACCGCTGGGGCCAACGTCCTGACTTTC,CASSLDGTAGANVLTF
TRBJ1-4,NA,TRBV2,NA,15,TGTGCCAGCTTCCGGACGGACCCTCCCGAGGAAAAACTGTTTTTT,CASFRTDPPEEKLFF
TRBJ2-1,NA,TRBV7-9,few,13,TGTGCCAGCAGCTTAGCGCTGGGGGATGAGCAGTTCTTC,CASSLALGDEQFF
TRBJ1-1,TRBD1,TRBV2,NA,13,TGTGCCAGCACTCCCCGCCGGGACAGTGAAGCTTTCTTT,CASTPRRDSEAFF
TRBJ1-2,NA,TRBV7-2,NA,16,TGTGCCAGCAGCCCTTCCTCCGACAGATCTAACTATGGCTACACCTTC,CASSPSSDRSNYGYTF
TRBJ1-2,TRBD1,TRBV27,NA,15,TGTGCCAGCAGTTTAGGGGGACAGGGGGGCAATGGCTACACCTTC,CASSLGGQGGNGYTF
TRBJ1-3,NA,TRBV29-1,NA,14,TGCAGCGTTTGGGGGTCAATGACTGGAAACACCATATATTTT,CSVWGSMTGNTIYF
TRBJ1-1,TRBD1,TRBV18,NA,14,TGTGCCAGCTCACCTTGGGACAGAATCACTGAAGCTTTCTTT,CASSPWDRITEAFF
TRBJ2-7,NA,TRBV5-6,NA,14,TGTGCCAGCAGCTCAATAACAGGGATCTACGAGCAGTACTTC,CASSSITGIYEQYF
TRBJ1-5,NA,TRBV19,NA,14,TGTGCCAGTACCACAAGACAAGGCAATCAGCCCCAGCATTTT,CASTTRQGNQPQHF
TRBJ1-6,NA,TRBV2,NA,14,TGTGCCAGCAGTTCCCAGGGGAGGGGATCACCCCTCCACTTT,CASSSQGRGSPLHF
TRBJ1-2,NA,TRBV28,NA,14,TGTGCCAGCAGTTTACACACGGACGGGAATGGCTACACCTTC,CASSLHTDGNGYTF
TRBJ1-2,TRBD1,TRBV5-5,NA,14,TGTGCCAGCAGCATTACAGGGGAGAACTATGGCTACACCTTC,CASSITGENYGYTF
TRBJ1-3,NA,TRBV5-6,NA,14,TGTGCCAGCAGCTCAGATCCCTCTGGAAACACCATATATTTT,CASSSDPSGNTIYF
TRBJ1-2,TRBD1,TRBV11-1,NA,15,TGTGCCAGCAGCGCGGGACAGGGGAGGATCTATGGCTACACCTTC,CASSAGQGRIYGYTF
TRBJ1-2,NA,TRBV6-5,NA,13,TGTGCCTCTGGGTCCGGGTCCAACTATGGCTACACCTTC,CASGSGSNYGYTF
TRBJ2-1,TRBD1,TRBV15,NA,15,TGTGCCACCAGGGGTTGGACAGGGCCCTACAATGAGCAGTTCTTC,CATRGWTGPYNEQFF
TRBJ2-3,NA,TRBV19,NA,14,TGTGCCAGTAGTAGGGGGGGCCCCACAGATACGCAGTATTTT,CASSRGGPTDTQYF
TRBJ2-7,NA,TRBV11-2,once,13,TGTGCCAGCAGCCTAGGGGGGGTTTACGAGCAGTACTTC,CASSLGGVYEQYF
TRBJ2-3,TRBD2,TRBV5-1,NA,17,TGCGCCAGCAGCGTCCCCAGTGCGGGGGGGCCGGGAGATACGCAGTATTTT,CASSVPSAGGPGDTQYF
TRBJ2-3,NA,TRBV4-1,NA,13,TGCGCCAGCAGCCGAGACCGGGTGGATACGCAGTATTTT,CASSRDRVDTQYF
TRBJ2-7,NA,TRBV18,once,14,TGTGCCAGCTCACCTTCCGTGGGCTCCTACGAGCAGTACTTC,CASSPSVGSYEQYF
TRBJ1-4,NA,TRBV5-1,NA,14,TGCGCCAGCGGGAGATCTGCAACTAATGAAAAACTGTTTTTT,CASGRSATNEKLFF